This entry lists 6 T cell receptor beta chains sequenced from one sample in a study of T cell responses to AZD1222 COVID-19 vaccine. Sequencing was performed with immunoSEQ multiplex PCR; in TCRdb, only in-frame clones are kept and a portion is missing. The repertoire holds more than 70,000 clones, with over 75% as singletons. Sample: peripheral blood, taken 28 days after the second AZD1222 dose. Source of these receptors: an adult who received the AZD1222 COVID-19 vaccine.

This CDR3 reads CASSPGQGAHGYTF. DNA of the CDR3: TGTGCCAGCAGTCCGGGACAGGGGGCGCATGGCTACACCTTC. The V call is TRBV2, the J call TRBJ1-2; TRBD1 agrees at 12 bases. Germline V gene data show CDR1 as SNHLY and CDR2 as FYNNEI. This CDR3 is 14 amino acids long. The J segment lost 6 bases and the V segment lost 5 bases, leaving 4 bases of the junction unmatched.

The V gene is TRBV7-9, the J gene TRBJ1-6, with a possible D match to TRBD1 (6 bases). The germline V gene encodes CDR1 SEHNR and CDR2 FQNEAQ (reference sequence). The CDR3 runs 16 residues. V dropped 5 bases and J dropped 6 bases, with 17 bases sitting between them. The CDR3 DNA reads TGTGCCAGCAGCCTATTTTGGGGACAAACTAATTCACCCCTCCACTTT. This gives the protein CASSLFWGQTNSPLHF.

J is TRBJ1-4 and V is TRBV5-1; TRBD1 is a possible D gene (5 bases). Germline V gives CDR1 SGHRS, CDR2 YFSETQ. Trimming cost V 0 bases and J 4 bases, with 10 bases left between them. This CDR3 has 15 amino acids. The CDR3, as DNA: TGCGCCAGCAGCTTGGAGGGGTATGGTAATGAAAAACTGTTTTTT. The encoded protein is CASSLEGYGNEKLFF.

This chain uses TRBV2 with TRBJ1-4; D ambiguous. V lost 7 bases to trimming and J lost 5 bases, with 2 bases between them. The CDR3 spans 10 residues. CDR1 SNHLY and CDR2 FYNNEI come from the germline V gene. DNA for the CDR3: TGTGCCAGCAAAAATGAAAAACTGTTTTTT. It codes for CASKNEKLFF.

The V and J genes are TRBV11-3 and TRBJ2-7; TRBD2 aligns across 7 bases. Germline assignment: CDR1 SGHNT and CDR2 YENEEA. V was pared by 2 bases and J by 0 bases, with 4 bases of the junction left unmatched. The length of the CDR3 is 15 residues. CDR3 residues: CASSLSLADSYEQYF. CDR3 coding DNA: TGTGCCAGCAGCTTAAGCCTAGCGGACTCCTACGAGCAGTACTTC.

This chain links TRBV30 with TRBJ2-7, with unresolved D. The germline V and J ends were trimmed by 0 bases and 6 bases, with 6 bases remaining between them. Germline-derived CDR1 and CDR2 are GTSNPN and SVGIG (reference sequence). The CDR3 covers 11 residues. This chain's CDR3 is CAWSVDFEQYF. As DNA, the CDR3 is TGTGCCTGGAGTGTTGATTTCGAGCAGTACTTC.